The 4 T cell receptor beta chains below were found in one sample sequenced in a study of monozygotic twins with cystic fibrosis. Here immunoSEQ multiplex PCR was the method, and the copy in TCRdb shows in-frame clones only, minus some. The table records over 25,000 clones, roughly 90% of them present only once. Sequenced input: blood. The receptors derive from a girl aged 2 to 10 with cystic fibrosis.

V usage is TRBV28 and J usage is TRBJ1-2; the D is unclear. V was shortened by 2 bases and J by 8 bases, with 15 bases between the two germline ends. Germline-derived CDR1 and CDR2 are MDHEN and SYDVKM. This CDR3 contains 14 residues. The CDR3 here is CASSLPRPPWGYTF. CDR3 nucleotide sequence: TGTGCCAGCAGTTTACCGCGACCGCCCTGGGGCTACACCTTC.

The V gene is TRBV5-4, the J gene TRBJ1-1, with 9 bases that match TRBD1. This CDR3 has 16 amino acids. V lost 3 bases, J lost 0 bases, and 6 bases stayed unmatched. Germline V lookup: CDR1 SGHNT, CDR2 YYREEE (reference sequence). CDR3 residues: CASSWEQGAMNTEAFF. The CDR3 DNA reads as TGTGCCAGCAGCTGGGAACAGGGGGCGATGAACACTGAAGCTTTCTTT. The full variable domain, completed using reference TRBV5-4 and TRBJ1-1, is ETGVTQSPTHLIKTRGQQVTLRCSSQSGHNTVSWYQQALGQGPQFIFQYYREEENGRGNFPPRFSGLQFPNYSSELNVNALELDDSALYLCASSWEQGAMNTEAFFGQGTRLTVV.

This chain joins TRBV7-2 and TRBJ2-7; 8 nucleotides match TRBD1. The CDR3 sequence is 15 residues long. Germline values: CDR1 SGHTA, CDR2 FQGNSA. V lost 1 base and J lost 1; bases outside the gene matches: 3. In nucleotides, the CDR3 is TGTGCCAGCAGCTTAGGACAGGGGATTTCCTACGAGCAGTACTTC. Protein: CASSLGQGISYEQYF.

The genes are TRBV7-8 and TRBJ1-2; TRBD1 matches at 9 bases. CDR1 and CDR2 (germline): SGHVS, FQNEAQ. The V gene end was trimmed by 1 base and the J gene end by 6 bases; junction bases not matched to a gene: 6. The CDR3 is 15 residues long. CDR3 amino acids: CASSLEIGTGNGYTF. CDR3 bases: TGTGCCAGCAGCTTAGAGATAGGGACAGGGAATGGCTACACCTTC.